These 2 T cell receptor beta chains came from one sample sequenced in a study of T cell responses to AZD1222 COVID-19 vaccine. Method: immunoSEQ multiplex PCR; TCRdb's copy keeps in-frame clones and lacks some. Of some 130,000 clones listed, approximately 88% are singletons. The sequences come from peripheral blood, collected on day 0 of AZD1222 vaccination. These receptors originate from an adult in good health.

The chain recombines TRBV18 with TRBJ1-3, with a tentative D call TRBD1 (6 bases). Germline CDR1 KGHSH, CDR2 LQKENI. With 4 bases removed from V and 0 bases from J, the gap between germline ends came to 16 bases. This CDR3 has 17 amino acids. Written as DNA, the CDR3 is TGTGCCAGCTCACTTTCCCAGGGGTCCTCCTCTGGAAACACCATATATTTT. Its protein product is CASSLSQGSSSGNTIYF.

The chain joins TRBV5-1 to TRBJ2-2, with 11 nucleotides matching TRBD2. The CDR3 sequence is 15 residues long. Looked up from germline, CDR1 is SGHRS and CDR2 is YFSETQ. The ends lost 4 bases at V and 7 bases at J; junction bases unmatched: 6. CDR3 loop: CASSATSGGDGELFF. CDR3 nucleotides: TGCGCCAGCAGCGCTACTAGCGGGGGAGACGGGGAGCTGTTTTTT.